This TCR beta chain was sequenced for a study of blood T cells in healthy people across ages. Study results and limitations: Long-lived and aged donors differed, with more naive CD4+ cells and higher diversity in the long-lived. TCR beta diversity tracked closely with naive T cell percentage.

As for this clonotype: The target antigen is unknown. A clone one base away is much larger, so this may be a read error.

Deletions cut 4 bases from V and 1 base from J, with 19 bases between. This CDR3 is 17 amino acids long. The germline gives CDR1 LGHNA, CDR2 YNFKEQ. A second roughly 6 to 11 cycle PCR used barcoded and J-beta primers. Per-sample output comprised a minimum of 2.5 million paired-end reads containing CDR3. TCRdb re-analysed the 5' RACE reads in MiXCR, keeping a single row per CDR3 protein. The sample holds fewer than 2,000,000 distinct CDR3 sequences, 30% to 35% seen once. The chain couples TRBV4-2 to TRBJ1-1, with a weak D call TRBD1 (5 bases). The sample consisted of blood. The TCR originated in a woman aged 30 to 39 in good health. The CDR3 reads CASSPRGTSRRNTEAFF. The CDR3 nucleotides are TGTGCCAGCAGCCCACGGGGGACCTCAAGGCGGAACACTGAAGCTTTCTTT.